This record looks at one T cell receptor (beta chain) sequence and its context. The entry originates in a study of T cell changes during pregnancy in multiple sclerosis. The assay was immunoSEQ multiplex PCR, and TCRdb's table has in-frame clones only and misses some. The data hold more than 30,000 clones, with 93% observed a single time. Germline CDR1 reads SGHDT; CDR2 reads YYEEEE. CDR3 length: 11 amino acids. Trimming shortened V by 5 bases and J by 4 bases, and 6 bases separated the two germline ends. Sequencing was performed on CD8+ T cells from peripheral blood mononuclear cells, taken in the third trimester of pregnancy. The V and J genes are TRBV5-6 and TRBJ1-2, with D unclear. The receptor was isolated from a female donor with multiple sclerosis, enrolled in a pregnancy study. The CDR3 sequence is CASSHSYGYTF. For the CDR3, the DNA is TGTGCCAGCAGTCACAGCTATGGCTACACCTTC.